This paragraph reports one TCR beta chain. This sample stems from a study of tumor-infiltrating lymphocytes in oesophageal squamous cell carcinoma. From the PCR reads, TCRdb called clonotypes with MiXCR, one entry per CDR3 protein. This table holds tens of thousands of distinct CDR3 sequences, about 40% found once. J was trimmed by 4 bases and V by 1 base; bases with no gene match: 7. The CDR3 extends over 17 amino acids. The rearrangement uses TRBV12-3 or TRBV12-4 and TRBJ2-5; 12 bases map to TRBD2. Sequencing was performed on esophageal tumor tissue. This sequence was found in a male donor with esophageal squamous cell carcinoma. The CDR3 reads CASSLELAGGPRETQYF. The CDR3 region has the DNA TGTGCCAGCAGTTTAGAGCTAGCGGGGGGGCCCAGAGAGACCCAGTACTTC.